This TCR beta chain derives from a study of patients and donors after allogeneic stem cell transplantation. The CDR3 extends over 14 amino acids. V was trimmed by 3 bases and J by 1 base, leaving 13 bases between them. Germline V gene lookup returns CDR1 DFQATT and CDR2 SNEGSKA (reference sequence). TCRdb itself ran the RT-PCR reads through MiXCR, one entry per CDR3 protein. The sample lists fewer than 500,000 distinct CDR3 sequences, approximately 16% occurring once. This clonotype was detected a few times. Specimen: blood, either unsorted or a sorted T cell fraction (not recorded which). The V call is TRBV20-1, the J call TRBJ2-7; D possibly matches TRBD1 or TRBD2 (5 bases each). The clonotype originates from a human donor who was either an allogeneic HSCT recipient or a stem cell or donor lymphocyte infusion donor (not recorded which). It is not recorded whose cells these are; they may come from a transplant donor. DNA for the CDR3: TGCAGTGCTAGCCTCCGGGACCCATCCTACGAGCAGTACTTC. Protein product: CSASLRDPSYEQYF.